This entry features one T cell receptor (beta chain) sequence. The antigen remains unidentified. This specimen belongs to a study of cytomegalovirus exposure and HLA in healthy donors. Study-level points and caveats: Only CMV serostatus was available as immune exposure information. Rarity held for most TCR sequences, but there were some public TCRs that occurred in many donors.

V lost 4 bases, J lost 0 bases, and 5 bases stayed unmatched. The germline CDR1 and CDR2 sequences are MNHEY and SVGAGI. The CDR3 totals 15 residues. Unrecorded immune exposures were likely, despite nominal health at sampling. PCR used 60 Vbeta primers and 13 Jbeta primers. The repertoire was sequenced with immunoSEQ multiplex PCR; TCRdb's copy has only in-frame clones and lacks some. Found here are 150,000 to 250,000 clones, 75% to 85% of them singletons; the top ten hold around 2.3%. The V call is TRBV6-5, the J call TRBJ1-2; 7 positions agree with TRBD1. Sequences were obtained from PBMCs. The sequence was collected from a woman aged 45 to 65 in good health and CMV-seronegative. The DNA for the CDR3 is TGTGCCAGCAGTTCGGGGACAGCCTCTAACTATGGCTACACCTTC. As protein: CASSSGTASNYGYTF.